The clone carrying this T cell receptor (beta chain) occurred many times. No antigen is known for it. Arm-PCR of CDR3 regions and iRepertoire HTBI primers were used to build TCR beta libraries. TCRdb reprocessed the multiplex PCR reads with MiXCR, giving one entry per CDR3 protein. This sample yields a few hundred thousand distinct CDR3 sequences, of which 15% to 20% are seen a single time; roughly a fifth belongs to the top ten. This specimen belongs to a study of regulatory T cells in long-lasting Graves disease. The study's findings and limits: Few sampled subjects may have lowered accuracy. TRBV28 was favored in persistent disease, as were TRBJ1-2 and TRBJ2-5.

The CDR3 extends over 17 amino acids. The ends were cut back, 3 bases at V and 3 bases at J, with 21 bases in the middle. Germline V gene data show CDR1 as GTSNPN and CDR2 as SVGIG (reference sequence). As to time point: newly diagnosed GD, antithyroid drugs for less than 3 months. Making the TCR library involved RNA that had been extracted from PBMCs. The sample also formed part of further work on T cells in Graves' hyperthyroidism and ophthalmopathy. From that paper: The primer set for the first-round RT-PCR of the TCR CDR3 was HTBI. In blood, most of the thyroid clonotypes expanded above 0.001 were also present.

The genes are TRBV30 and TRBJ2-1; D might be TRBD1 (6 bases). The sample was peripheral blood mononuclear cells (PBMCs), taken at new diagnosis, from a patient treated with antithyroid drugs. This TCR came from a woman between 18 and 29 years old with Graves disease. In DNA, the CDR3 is TGTGCCTGGAGAGTCGGCGGCACAGGGACATACTACAATGAGCAGTTCTTC. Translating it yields CAWRVGGTGTYYNEQFF.